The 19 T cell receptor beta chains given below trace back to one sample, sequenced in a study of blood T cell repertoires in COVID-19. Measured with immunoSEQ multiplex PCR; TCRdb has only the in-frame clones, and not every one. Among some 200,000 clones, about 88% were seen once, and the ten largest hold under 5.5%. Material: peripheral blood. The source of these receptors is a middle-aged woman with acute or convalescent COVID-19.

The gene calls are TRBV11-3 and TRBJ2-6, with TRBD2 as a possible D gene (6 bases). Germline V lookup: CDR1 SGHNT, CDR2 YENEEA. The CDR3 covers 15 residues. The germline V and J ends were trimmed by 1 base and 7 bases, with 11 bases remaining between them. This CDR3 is CASSLVSGGANVLTF. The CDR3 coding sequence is TGTGCCAGCAGCTTAGTTTCCGGGGGAGCCAACGTCCTGACTTTC.

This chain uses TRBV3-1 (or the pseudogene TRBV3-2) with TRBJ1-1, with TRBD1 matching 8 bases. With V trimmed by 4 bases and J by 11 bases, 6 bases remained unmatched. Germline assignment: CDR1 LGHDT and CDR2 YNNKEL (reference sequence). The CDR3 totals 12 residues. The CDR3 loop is CASSPRGRCAFF. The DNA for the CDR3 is TGTGCCAGCAGCCCCAGGGGGCGCTGCGCTTTCTTT.

The CDR3 loop is CASSRGASYEQYV. In DNA, the CDR3 is TGTGCCAGCAGCAGGGGGGCCTCCTACGAGCAGTACGTC. V gene TRBV6-5 combines with J gene TRBJ2-7; D perhaps matches TRBD1 (7 bases). Trimming stripped 6 bases from V and 0 bases from J, with 9 bases between. The CDR3 length is 13 residues. CDR1 and CDR2 (germline): MNHEY, SVGAGI.

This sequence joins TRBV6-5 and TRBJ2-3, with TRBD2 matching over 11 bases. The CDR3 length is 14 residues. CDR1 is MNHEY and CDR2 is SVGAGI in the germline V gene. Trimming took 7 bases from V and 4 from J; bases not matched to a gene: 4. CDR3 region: CASILAGGADTQYF. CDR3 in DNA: TGTGCCAGCATCCTAGCGGGGGGCGCAGATACGCAGTATTTT.

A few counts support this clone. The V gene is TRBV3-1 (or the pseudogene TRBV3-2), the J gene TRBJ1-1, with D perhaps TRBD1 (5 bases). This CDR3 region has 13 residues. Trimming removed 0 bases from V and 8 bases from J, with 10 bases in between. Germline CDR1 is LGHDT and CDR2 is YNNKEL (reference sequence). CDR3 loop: CASSQEGAGEAFF. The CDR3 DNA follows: TGTGCCAGCAGCCAAGAAGGGGCGGGGGAAGCTTTCTTT.

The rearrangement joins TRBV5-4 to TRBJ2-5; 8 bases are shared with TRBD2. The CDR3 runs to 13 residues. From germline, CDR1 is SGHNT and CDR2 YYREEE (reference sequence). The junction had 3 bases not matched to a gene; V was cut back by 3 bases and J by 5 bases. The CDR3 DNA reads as TGTGCCAGCAGCTCGGGACTAGGGGAGACCCAGTACTTC. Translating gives CASSSGLGETQYF.

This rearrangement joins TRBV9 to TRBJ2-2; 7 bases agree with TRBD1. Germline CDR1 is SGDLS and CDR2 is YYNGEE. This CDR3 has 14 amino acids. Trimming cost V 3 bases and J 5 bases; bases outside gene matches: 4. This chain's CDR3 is CASSGGQATGELFF. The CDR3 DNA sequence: TGTGCCAGCAGCGGTGGACAGGCGACCGGGGAGCTGTTTTTT.

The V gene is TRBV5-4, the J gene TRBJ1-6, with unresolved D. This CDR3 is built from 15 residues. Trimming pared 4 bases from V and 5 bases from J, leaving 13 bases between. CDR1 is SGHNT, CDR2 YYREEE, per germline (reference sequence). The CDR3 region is CASSPGSQNNSPLHF. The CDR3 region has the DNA TGTGCCAGCAGCCCTGGTTCTCAGAATAATTCACCCCTCCACTTT.

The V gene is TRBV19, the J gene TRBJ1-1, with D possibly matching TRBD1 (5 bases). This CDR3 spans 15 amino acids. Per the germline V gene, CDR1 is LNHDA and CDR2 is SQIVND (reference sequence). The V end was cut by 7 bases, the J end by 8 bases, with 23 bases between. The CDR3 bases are TGTGCCAGTACCGATTTGGGGACCGGGGGGGGAGAAGCTTTCTTT. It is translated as CASTDLGTGGGEAFF. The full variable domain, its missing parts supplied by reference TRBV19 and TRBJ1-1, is DGGITQSPKYLFRKEGQNVTLSCEQNLNHDAMYWYRQDPGQGLRLIYYSQIVNDFQKGDIAEGYSVSREKKESFPLTVTSAQKNPTAFYLCASTDLGTGGGEAFFGQGTRLTVV.

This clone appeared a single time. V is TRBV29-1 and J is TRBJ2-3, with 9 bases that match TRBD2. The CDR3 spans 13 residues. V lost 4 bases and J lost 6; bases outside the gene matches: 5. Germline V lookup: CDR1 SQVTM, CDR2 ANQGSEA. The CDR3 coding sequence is TGCAGCGTTGGGCGCGGGGGGGCGGATACGCAGTATTTT. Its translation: CSVGRGGADTQYF.

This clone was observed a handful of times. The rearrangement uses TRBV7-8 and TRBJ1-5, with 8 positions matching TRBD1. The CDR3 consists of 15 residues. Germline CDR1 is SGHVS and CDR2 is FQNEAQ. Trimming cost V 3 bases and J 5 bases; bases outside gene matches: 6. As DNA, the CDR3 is TGTGCCAGCAGCTTGCACAGGGGGTTGGATCAGCCCCAGCATTTT. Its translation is CASSLHRGLDQPQHF.

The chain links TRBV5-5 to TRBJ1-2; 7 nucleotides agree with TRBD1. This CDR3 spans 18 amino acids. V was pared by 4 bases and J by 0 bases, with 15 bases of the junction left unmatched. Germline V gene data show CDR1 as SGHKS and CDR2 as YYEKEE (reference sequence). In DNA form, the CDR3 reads TGTGCCAGCAGCAAGGGACAGCGAACCTACCTTTCTAACTATGGCTACACCTTC. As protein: CASSKGQRTYLSNYGYTF.

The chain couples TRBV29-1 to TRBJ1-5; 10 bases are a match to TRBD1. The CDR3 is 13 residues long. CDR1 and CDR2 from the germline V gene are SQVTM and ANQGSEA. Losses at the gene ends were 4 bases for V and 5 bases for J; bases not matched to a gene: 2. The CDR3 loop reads CSVGQGADQPQHF. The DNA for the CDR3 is TGCAGCGTTGGACAGGGGGCGGATCAGCCCCAGCATTTT.

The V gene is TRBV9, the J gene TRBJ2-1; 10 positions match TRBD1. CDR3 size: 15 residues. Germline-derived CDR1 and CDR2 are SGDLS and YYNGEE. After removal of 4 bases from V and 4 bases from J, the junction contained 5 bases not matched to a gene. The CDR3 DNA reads TGTGCCAGCAGCATAACGGGACAGGGGTACAATGAGCAGTTCTTC. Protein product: CASSITGQGYNEQFF.

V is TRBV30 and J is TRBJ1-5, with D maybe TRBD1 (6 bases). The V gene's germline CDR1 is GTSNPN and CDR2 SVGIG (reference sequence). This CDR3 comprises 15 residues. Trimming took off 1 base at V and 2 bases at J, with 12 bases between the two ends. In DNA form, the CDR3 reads TGTGCCTGGAGTGGAGGGGGTGCGGGCAATCAGCCCCAGCATTTT. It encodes CAWSGGGAGNQPQHF.

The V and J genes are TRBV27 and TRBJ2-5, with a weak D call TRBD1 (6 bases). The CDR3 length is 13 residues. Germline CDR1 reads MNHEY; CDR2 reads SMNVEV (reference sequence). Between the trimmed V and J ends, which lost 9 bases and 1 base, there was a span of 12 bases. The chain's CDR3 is CASGRDTQETQYF. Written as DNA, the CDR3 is TGTGCCAGTGGAAGGGACACCCAAGAGACCCAGTACTTC.

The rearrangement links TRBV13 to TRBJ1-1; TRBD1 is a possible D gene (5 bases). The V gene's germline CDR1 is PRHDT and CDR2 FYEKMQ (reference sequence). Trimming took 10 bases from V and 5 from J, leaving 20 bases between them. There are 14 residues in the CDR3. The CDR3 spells CATEAGWGSTEAFF. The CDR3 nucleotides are TGTGCCACTGAGGCAGGGTGGGGATCGACTGAAGCTTTCTTT.

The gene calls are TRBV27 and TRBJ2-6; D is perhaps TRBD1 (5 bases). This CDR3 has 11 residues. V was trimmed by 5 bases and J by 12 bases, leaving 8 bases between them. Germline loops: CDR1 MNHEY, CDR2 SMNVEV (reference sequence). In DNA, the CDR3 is TGTGCCAGCAGTCAGGGTTCCGTCCTGACTTTC. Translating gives CASSQGSVLTF. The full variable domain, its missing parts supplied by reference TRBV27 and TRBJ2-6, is EAQVTQNPRYLITVTGKKLTVTCSQNMNHEYMSWYRQDPGLGLRQIYYSMNVEVTDKGDVPEGYKVSRKEKRNFPLILESPSPNQTSLYFCASSQGSVLTFGAGSRLTVL.

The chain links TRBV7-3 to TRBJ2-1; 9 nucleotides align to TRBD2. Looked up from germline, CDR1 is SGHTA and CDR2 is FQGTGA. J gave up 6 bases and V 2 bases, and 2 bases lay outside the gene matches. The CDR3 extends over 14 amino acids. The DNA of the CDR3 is TGTGCCAGCAGCTTAGCGGGGGGGCCCAATGAGCAGTTCTTC. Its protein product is CASSLAGGPNEQFF.